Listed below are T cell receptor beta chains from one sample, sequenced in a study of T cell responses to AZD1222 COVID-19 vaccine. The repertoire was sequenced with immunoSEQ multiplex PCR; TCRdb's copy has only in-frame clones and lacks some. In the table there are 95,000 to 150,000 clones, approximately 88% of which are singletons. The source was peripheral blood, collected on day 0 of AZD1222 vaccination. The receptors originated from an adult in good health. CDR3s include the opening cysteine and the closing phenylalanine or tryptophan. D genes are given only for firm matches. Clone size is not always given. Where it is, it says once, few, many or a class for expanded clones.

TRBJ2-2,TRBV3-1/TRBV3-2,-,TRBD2,TGTGCCAGCCGGGGGGGAGACACCGGGGAGCTGTTTTTT,CASRGGDTGELFF
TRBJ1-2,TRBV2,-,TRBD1,TGTGCCAGCAGCTTGCAGGGGGACTCCTATGGCTACACCTTC,CASSLQGDSYGYTF
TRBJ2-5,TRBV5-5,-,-,TGTGCCAGCAGCTTGGGGCAGGGTAAGAAGACCCAGTACTTC,CASSLGQGKKTQYF
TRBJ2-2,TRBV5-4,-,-,TGTGCCAGCAGCTTGACCGGACTTGGGGAGCTGTTTTTT,CASSLTGLGELFF
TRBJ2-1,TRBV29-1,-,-,TGCAGCGTTCGACTAGGAACCGTCAATGAGCAGTTCTTC,CSVRLGTVNEQFF
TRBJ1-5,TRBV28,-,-,TGTGCCAGCAGCTCAGAGGGGCAGGGCAATCAGCCCCAGCATTTT,CASSSEGQGNQPQHF
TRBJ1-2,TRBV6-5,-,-,TGTGCCAGCAGTTCTGTGTCGGGACCGGCCTATGGCTACACCTTC,CASSSVSGPAYGYTF
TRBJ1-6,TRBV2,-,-,TGTGCCAGCAGTGAACAGGGATATAATTCACCCCTCCACTTT,CASSEQGYNSPLHF
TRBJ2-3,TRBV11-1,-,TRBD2,TGTGCCAGCAGCCAACGCGGGGGTTTGACAGATACGCAGTATTTT,CASSQRGGLTDTQYF
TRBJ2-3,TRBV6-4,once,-,TGTGCCAGCAGTGACTCGGACACAGATACGCAGTATTTT,CASSDSDTDTQYF
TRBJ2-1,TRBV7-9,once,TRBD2,TGTGCCAGCAGCCTTCAAGCGGGGGGTCTGAATGAGCAGTTCTTC,CASSLQAGGLNEQFF
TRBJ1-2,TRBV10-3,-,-,TGTGCCATCAGTGTTAACAGGGAGGCCTATGGCTACACCTTC,CAISVNREAYGYTF
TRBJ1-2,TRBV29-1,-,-,TGCAGCGTTCAAGTTGCCGACAGAAACTATGGCTACACCTTC,CSVQVADRNYGYTF
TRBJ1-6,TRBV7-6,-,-,TGTGCCAGCAGCTTGGCGGAGGATAATTCACCCCTCCACTTT,CASSLAEDNSPLHF
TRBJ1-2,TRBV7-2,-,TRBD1,TGTGCCAGCAGCTTAGACCGGACAGGGGACTATGGCTACACCTTC,CASSLDRTGDYGYTF
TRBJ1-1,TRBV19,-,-,TGTGCCAGCTCCCCCGGAGCCAACACTGAAGCTTTCTTT,CASSPGANTEAFF
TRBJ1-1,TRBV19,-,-,TGTGCCTGCAGCCCTAAGGGCTGGACTGAAGCTTTCTTT,CACSPKGWTEAFF
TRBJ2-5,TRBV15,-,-,TGTGCCACCAAATATCTGCACAGCCTCCAAGAGACCCAGTACTTC,CATKYLHSLQETQYF
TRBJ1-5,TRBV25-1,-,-,TGTGCCAGCAGTGAATGGGGGAAAAATCAGCCCCAGCATTTT,CASSEWGKNQPQHF
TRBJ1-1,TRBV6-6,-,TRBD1,TGTGCCAGCAGTTACACAGCAGGGGGAACTGAAGCTTTCTTT,CASSYTAGGTEAFF
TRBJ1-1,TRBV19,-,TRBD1,TGTGCCAGTAGTCCGGAAACAGGGGCCATGAACACTGAAGCTTTCTTT,CASSPETGAMNTEAFF
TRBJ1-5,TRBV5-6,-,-,TGTGCCAGCAGCTTGCGGACGGATTATCAGCCCCAGCATTTT,CASSLRTDYQPQHF
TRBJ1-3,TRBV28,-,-,TGTGCCCTCAGCGAGGGGTCTGGAAACACCATATATTTT,CALSEGSGNTIYF
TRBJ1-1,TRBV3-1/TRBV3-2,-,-,TGTGCCAGCAGCCAAGGAACAGGGCGGACTGAAGCTTTCTTT,CASSQGTGRTEAFF
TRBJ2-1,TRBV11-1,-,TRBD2,TGTGCCAGCAGCTTAGGAATTAGCGGGGGGGCCGGTGAGCAGTTCTTC,CASSLGISGGAGEQFF
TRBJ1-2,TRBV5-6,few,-,TGTGCCAGCAGCTTGGTGCAGGGGTCTAACTATGGCTACACCTTC,CASSLVQGSNYGYTF
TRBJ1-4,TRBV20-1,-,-,TGCCAGGGACTGAGTAATGAAAAACTGTTTTTT,CQGLSNEKLFF
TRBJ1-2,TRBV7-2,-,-,TGTGCCAGCATCCTAGGGGGGCAGGCCTATAACTATGGCTACACCTTC,CASILGGQAYNYGYTF
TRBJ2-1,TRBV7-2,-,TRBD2,TGTGCCAGCAGCTTTGGAAATCCGGGGGGACTGAATGAGCAGTTCTTC,CASSFGNPGGLNEQFF
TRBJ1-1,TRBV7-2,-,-,TGTGCCAGCAGCTTAGCGGTACAGAACACTGAAGCTTTCTTT,CASSLAVQNTEAFF
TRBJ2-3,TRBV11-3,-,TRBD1,TGTGCCAGCAGCTTAGAGGGACAGGGGGCTGCAGATACGCAGTATTTT,CASSLEGQGAADTQYF
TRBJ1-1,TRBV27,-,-,TGTGCCAGCAGTCCAGGGGTTCGCAGAACAAAAAGTGAAGCTTTCTTT,CASSPGVRRTKSEAFF
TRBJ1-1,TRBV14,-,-,TGTGCCAGCAGCCAATTTGGGGGGATCACTGAAGCTTTCTTT,CASSQFGGITEAFF
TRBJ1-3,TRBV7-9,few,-,TGTGCCAGCAGCCGAGCCTCTGGAAACACCATATATTTT,CASSRASGNTIYF
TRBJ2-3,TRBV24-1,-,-,TGTGCCACCGCGACAGACTCAGATACGCAGTATTTT,CATATDSDTQYF
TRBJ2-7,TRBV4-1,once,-,TGCGCCAGCAGCCAAGTGACTCCCTTGACAACCTACGAGCAGTACTTC,CASSQVTPLTTYEQYF
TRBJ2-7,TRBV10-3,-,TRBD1,TGTGCCATCAGAGTTTTCGGGACAGAGACCTACGAGCAGTACTTC,CAIRVFGTETYEQYF
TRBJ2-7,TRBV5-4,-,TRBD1,TGTGCCAGCAGCTCTCCGAGCGGACAGGGGCGCTACGAGCAGTACTTC,CASSSPSGQGRYEQYF
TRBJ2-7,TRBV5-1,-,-,TGCGCCAGCAGCTTCAACTACGAGCAGTACTTC,CASSFNYEQYF
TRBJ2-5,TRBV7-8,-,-,TGTGCCAGCAGCTTAGGTAACCAAGAGACCCAGTACTTC,CASSLGNQETQYF
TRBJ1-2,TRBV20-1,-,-,TGCAGTGGCCGACAGTCCGGCTACACCTTC,CSGRQSGYTF
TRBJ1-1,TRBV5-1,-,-,TGCGCCAGCAGTCGGGACTTGAACACTGAAGCTTTCTTT,CASSRDLNTEAFF
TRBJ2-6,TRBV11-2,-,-,TGTGCCAGCAGCGACAACCCCGGGGCCAACGTCCTGACTTTC,CASSDNPGANVLTF
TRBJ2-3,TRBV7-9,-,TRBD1,TGTGCCAGCAGCTTAGATCGACAGGGCGGGGATACGCAGTATTTT,CASSLDRQGGDTQYF
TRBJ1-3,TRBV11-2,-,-,TGTGCCAGCAGCTTCATTCCGGCAGATGGAAACACCATATATTTT,CASSFIPADGNTIYF
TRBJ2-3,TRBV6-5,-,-,TGTGCCAGCAGCTACCGCGCGCCCCCAGATACGCAGTATTTT,CASSYRAPPDTQYF
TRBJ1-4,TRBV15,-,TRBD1,TGTGCCACCAGCAGACTCGGGACAGGAGGTGAAAAACTGTTTTTT,CATSRLGTGGEKLFF
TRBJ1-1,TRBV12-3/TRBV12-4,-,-,TGTGCCAGCAGTTTATCGGAAACTGAAGCTTTCTTT,CASSLSETEAFF
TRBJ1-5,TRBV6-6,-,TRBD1,TGTGCCAGCATTATGGACAGGGGAAGAAATCAGCCCCAGCATTTT,CASIMDRGRNQPQHF
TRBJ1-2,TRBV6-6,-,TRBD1,TGTGCCACGGGGACAGGGCCGCGAGGCTACACCTTC,CATGTGPRGYTF
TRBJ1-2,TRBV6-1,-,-,TGTGCCAGCAGTGAAGAGGGGTGGCACTATGGCTACACCTTC,CASSEEGWHYGYTF
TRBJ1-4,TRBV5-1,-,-,TGCGCCAGCAGCCCCAGAGGCTTAGGGGTAAATGAAAAACTGTTTTTT,CASSPRGLGVNEKLFF
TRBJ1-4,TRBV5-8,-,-,TGTGCCAGCAGGGCCACTACTAATGAAAAACTGTTTTTT,CASRATTNEKLFF